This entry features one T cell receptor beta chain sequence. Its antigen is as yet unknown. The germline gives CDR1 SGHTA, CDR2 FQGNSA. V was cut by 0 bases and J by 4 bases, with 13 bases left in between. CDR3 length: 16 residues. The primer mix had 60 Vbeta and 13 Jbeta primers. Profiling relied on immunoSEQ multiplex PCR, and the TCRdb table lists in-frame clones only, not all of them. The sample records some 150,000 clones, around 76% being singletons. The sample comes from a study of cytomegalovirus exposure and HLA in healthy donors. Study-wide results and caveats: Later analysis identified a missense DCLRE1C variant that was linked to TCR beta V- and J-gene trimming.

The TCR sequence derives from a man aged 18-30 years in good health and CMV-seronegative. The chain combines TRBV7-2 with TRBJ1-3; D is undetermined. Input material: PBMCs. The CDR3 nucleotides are TGTGCCAGCAGCTTAGCGGTGCGGGCGACGGGAAACACCATATATTTT. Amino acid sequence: CASSLAVRATGNTIYF.